These 18 T cell receptor beta chains came from one sample sequenced in a study of blood T cell repertoires in COVID-19. Clones were read by immunoSEQ multiplex PCR, and TCRdb kept only the in-frame ones, dropping some. The repertoire includes roughly 100,000 clones, about 89% of them detected once, and around 2% sits in the top ten. The sequencing input was peripheral blood. The receptor set was obtained from a human donor with active COVID-19. The donor label of this sample is uncertain.

The V call is TRBV19, the J call TRBJ1-5; tentative D call: TRBD1 (5 bases). V lost 5 bases and J 6 bases, leaving 20 bases between the germline ends. Germline values: CDR1 LNHDA, CDR2 SQIVND (reference sequence). The CDR3 has 16 residues. CDR3 nucleotides: TGTGCCAGTAGTCCCGCGGCGGGGGGGAAGGGTCAGCCCCAGCATTTT. It is translated as CASSPAAGGKGQPQHF.

The chain carries TRBV7-2 and TRBJ2-5, with TRBD2 matching 8 bases. CDR1 SGHTA and CDR2 FQGNSA come from the germline V gene. This CDR3 is 14 amino acids long. The trim removed 2 bases at V and 5 bases at J, leaving 4 bases unmatched. CDR3 sequence reads: CASSLIAGKETQYF. As DNA, the CDR3 is TGTGCCAGCAGCTTAATAGCGGGGAAGGAGACCCAGTACTTC.

The rearrangement links TRBV5-1 to TRBJ2-7; TRBD2 matches at 8 bases. This CDR3 has 17 residues. Losses at the gene ends were 4 bases for V and 2 bases for J; bases not matched to a gene: 14. Germline V gene sequence: CDR1 SGHRS, CDR2 YFSETQ. CDR3 DNA sequence: TGCGCCAGCAGCCTTCGATTATCGTTAGCGGGAACCTACGAGCAGTACTTC. It translates to CASSLRLSLAGTYEQYF.

This clone appeared a few times. V usage is TRBV9 and J usage is TRBJ2-7, with TRBD1 matching over 8 bases. The V segment lost 4 bases and the J segment 5 bases; nucleotides outside the gene matches: 5. The CDR3 totals 13 residues. CDR1 is SGDLS, CDR2 YYNGEE, per germline. CDR3 in amino acids: CASSSRGRDEQYF. In DNA form, the CDR3 reads TGTGCCAGCAGCTCCAGGGGGCGCGACGAGCAGTACTTC.

The chain is built from TRBV6-2 or TRBV6-3 and TRBJ2-7; TRBD1 agrees at 9 bases. Trimming took 5 bases from V and 4 from J; bases not matched to a gene: 6. The CDR3 consists of 14 residues. Per germline, CDR1 MNHEY and CDR2 SVGEGT. CDR3 nucleotides: TGTGCCAGCAGTCTCCCCGGGACAGGGTACGAGCAGTACTTC. It encodes CASSLPGTGYEQYF.

The chain is built from TRBV14 and TRBJ2-5, with TRBD2 as a possible D gene (6 bases). V gave up 0 bases and J gave up 6 bases, with 17 bases separating them. In germline, CDR1 is SGHDN, CDR2 FVKESK. The CDR3 is made up of 16 amino acids. The CDR3 sequence is CASSQEWETGGKTQYF. The CDR3 DNA is TGTGCCAGCAGCCAAGAGTGGGAGACGGGCGGGAAGACCCAGTACTTC. The full variable domain, completed using reference TRBV14 and TRBJ2-5, is EAGVTQFPSHSVIEKGQTVTLRCDPISGHDNLYWYRRVMGKEIKFLLHFVKESKQDESGMPNNRFLAERTGGTYSTLKVQPAELEDSGVYFCASSQEWETGGKTQYFGPGTRLLVL.

The J gene is TRBJ2-3, the V gene TRBV10-3, with D possibly TRBD1 on 6 matching bases. V dropped 8 bases and J dropped 1 base, with 16 bases sitting between them. The CDR3 covers 15 residues. The germline CDR1 and CDR2 sequences are ENHRY and SYGVKD. CDR3 sequence: CAIRPDSLRTDTQYF. In nucleotides, the CDR3 is TGTGCCATCCGCCCGGACAGTTTACGCACAGATACGCAGTATTTT.

The genes are TRBV4-3 and TRBJ2-3, with D tentatively TRBD1 (6 bases). Trimming removed 3 bases from V and 4 bases from J, with 17 bases in between. This CDR3 contains 16 residues. Per the germline V gene, CDR1 is LGHNA and CDR2 is YSLEER. DNA of the CDR3: TGCGCCAGCAGCCAGACCAGCACAGGGCAGGCAGATACGCAGTATTTT. This sequence encodes CASSQTSTGQADTQYF.

The gene calls are TRBV18 and TRBJ2-7; D might be TRBD2 (6 bases). The CDR3 is made up of 15 amino acids. From germline, CDR1 is KGHSH and CDR2 LQKENI. V was cut by 5 bases and J by 3 bases, with 17 bases left in between. The CDR3 loop reads CASSSPGGAGYEQYF. In nucleotides, the CDR3 is TGTGCCAGCTCATCCCCAGGAGGGGCGGGCTACGAGCAGTACTTC.

The gene calls are TRBV27 and TRBJ1-6; D is perhaps TRBD1 (5 bases). Germline V gene lookup returns CDR1 MNHEY and CDR2 SMNVEV (reference sequence). Trimming cost V 5 bases and J 10 bases, with 15 bases left between them. This CDR3 is built from 14 residues. CDR3 residues: CASSDDSRWSPLHF. The CDR3 DNA reads as TGTGCCAGCAGTGATGACAGTCGTTGGTCACCCCTCCACTTT.

The chain uses TRBV5-4 and TRBJ2-7, with D perhaps TRBD1 (6 bases). The ends were cut back, 0 bases at V and 6 bases at J, with 16 bases in the middle. Germline CDR1 reads SGHNT; CDR2 reads YYREEE (reference sequence). This CDR3 spans 15 amino acids. The CDR3: CASSLGGTGKGEQYF. The CDR3, as DNA: TGTGCCAGCAGCTTGGGGGGAACAGGGAAGGGCGAGCAGTACTTC.

This clone occurred once. This sequence joins TRBV6-5 and TRBJ2-4; perhaps TRBD2 as D (5 bases). The CDR3 is made up of 12 amino acids. Deletions cut 6 bases from V and 9 bases from J, with 12 bases between. From germline, CDR1 is MNHEY and CDR2 SVGAGI. This chain's CDR3 is CASRGDSRIQYF. Here the CDR3 DNA reads TGTGCCAGCAGGGGAGACTCCCGCATTCAGTACTTC.

The chain is built from TRBV19 and TRBJ2-2, with a possible D match to TRBD1 (6 bases). Germline CDR1 is LNHDA and CDR2 is SQIVND (reference sequence). This CDR3 is 14 amino acids long. Trimming shortened V by 4 bases and J by 1 base, and 7 bases separated the two germline ends. The CDR3 coding sequence is TGTGCCAGTAGTACGGGACAGAACACCGGGGAGCTGTTTTTT. As protein: CASSTGQNTGELFF.

This chain uses TRBV5-1 with TRBJ1-2; 7 nucleotides line up with TRBD1. Germline trimming cut 3 bases from V and 0 bases from J; bases unmatched to any gene: 14. CDR1 is SGHRS and CDR2 is YFSETQ in the germline V gene. This CDR3 has 18 amino acids. The CDR3 DNA reads TGCGCCAGCAGCTCCCCGAGACAGGGACAGTTAGCTAACTATGGCTACACCTTC. Amino acid sequence: CASSSPRQGQLANYGYTF.

The chain recombines TRBV15 with TRBJ2-3; 8 nucleotides match TRBD2. V lost 5 bases and J lost 1; bases outside the gene matches: 2. Germline CDR1 reads LNHNV; CDR2 reads YYDKDF (reference sequence). CDR3 size: 14 residues. CDR3 residues: CATSAGGGTDTQYF. CDR3 in DNA: TGTGCCACCAGCGCGGGGGGCGGCACAGATACGCAGTATTTT.

The V gene is TRBV27, the J gene TRBJ2-5, with 9 bases matching TRBD2. This CDR3 comprises 14 residues. The trim removed 3 bases at V and 2 bases at J, leaving 1 base unmatched. Germline V gives CDR1 MNHEY, CDR2 SMNVEV (reference sequence). CDR3 sequence reads: CASSLAGGQETQYF. The CDR3 coding sequence is TGTGCCAGCAGTTTGGCGGGGGGGCAAGAGACCCAGTACTTC.

This chain links TRBV19 with TRBJ2-5, with TRBD1 as a possible D gene (6 bases). CDR3 size: 15 residues. Germline CDR1 reads LNHDA; CDR2 reads SQIVND (reference sequence). V was pared by 3 bases and J by 3 bases, with 14 bases between. This CDR3 reads CASSMSGETEETQYF. CDR3 coding DNA: TGTGCCAGTAGTATGTCAGGGGAAACGGAAGAGACCCAGTACTTC.

This chain joins TRBV5-1 and TRBJ1-1; D gene ambiguous. CDR1 and CDR2 (germline): SGHRS, YFSETQ. Trimming pared 4 bases from V and 1 base from J, leaving 14 bases between. The CDR3 has 15 amino acids. The CDR3 sequence is CASSAEGAANTEAFF. The CDR3 DNA sequence: TGCGCCAGCAGCGCCGAGGGAGCAGCGAACACTGAAGCTTTCTTT.